This is a list of T cell receptor beta chains from one sample in a study of blood T cell repertoires in COVID-19. Using immunoSEQ multiplex PCR, the repertoire was profiled, and TCRdb retains in-frame clones only, with some absent. Among 30,000 to 45,000 clones listed, roughly four fifths were seen once. The sequencing input was peripheral blood. Receptor source: a human donor in a cohort sampled during active or convalescent COVID-19. The donor label of this sample is uncertain. Both conserved end residues are part of each CDR3. The D gene is left open where the match is weak. The size of a clone is reported for some rows only, either as once, few or many, or as a class for expanded clones.

clone_size d_call j_call v_call cdr3_aa cdr3_nt
- TRBD1 TRBJ2-7 TRBV4-3 CASSHKQGYEQYF TGCGCCAGCAGCCATAAACAGGGGTACGAGCAGTACTTC
- - TRBJ2-1 TRBV5-8 CASSQYNEQFF TGTGCCAGCAGCCAGTATAATGAGCAGTTCTTC
once - TRBJ2-1 TRBV21-1 CASSKDWGREQFF TGTGCCAGCAGCAAAGATTGGGGGCGGGAGCAGTTCTTC
- - TRBJ2-2 TRBV5-5 CASSLDGQITGELFF TGTGCCAGCAGCTTGGACGGACAGATCACCGGGGAGCTGTTTTTT
- TRBD1 TRBJ2-5 TRBV24-1 CATSDTGTGRETQYF TGTGCCACCAGTGATACCGGGACAGGGCGAGAGACCCAGTACTTC
- - TRBJ1-1 TRBV12-5 CASGLALPGGGTEAFF TGTGCTAGTGGTTTGGCCCTCCCTGGGGGAGGCACTGAAGCTTTCTTT
- TRBD2 TRBJ2-1 TRBV7-9 CASSASGNEQFF TGTGCCAGCAGCGCTAGCGGGAATGAGCAGTTCTTC
- TRBD2 TRBJ2-1 TRBV11-2 CASSLGGGHQSEQFF TGTGCCAGCAGCTTAGGGGGAGGGCATCAGAGTGAGCAGTTCTTC
- - TRBJ1-1 TRBV2 CASKGAWWTSGDTEAFF TGTGCCAGCAAAGGTGCGTGGTGGACCTCAGGGGACACTGAAGCTTTCTTT
- TRBD1 TRBJ1-6 TRBV3-1/TRBV3-2 CASSSRQGWTYNSPLHF TGTGCCAGCAGCTCACGACAGGGGTGGACCTATAATTCACCCCTCCACTTT
- - TRBJ1-6 TRBV6-2/TRBV6-3 CASSSHRGSRNSPLHF TGTGCCAGCAGCTCACACCGGGGAAGTAGGAATTCACCCCTCCACTTT
- TRBD2 TRBJ2-2 TRBV25-1 CASLAGVEELFF TGTGCCAGCTTAGCGGGAGTGGAGGAGCTGTTTTTT
- - TRBJ1-2 TRBV19 CASTGRGYGYTF TGTGCCAGTACTGGGAGAGGCTATGGCTACACCTTC
- TRBD1 TRBJ2-3 TRBV5-1 CASSLLGDSTDTQYF TGCGCCAGCAGCTTGTTAGGGGACAGTACAGATACGCAGTATTTT
- - TRBJ2-1 TRBV19 CASSPRDWSLSYNEQFF TGTGCCAGTAGTCCCCGGGACTGGAGCCTATCCTACAATGAGCAGTTCTTC
- TRBD2 TRBJ2-3 TRBV9 CASSVVASGIGDTQYF TGTGCCAGCAGCGTAGTGGCTAGCGGTATTGGGGATACGCAGTATTTT
- TRBD1 TRBJ2-1 TRBV5-5 CAILPGQPPSSYNEQFF TGTGCCATCCTTCCGGGACAGCCTCCAAGCTCCTACAATGAGCAGTTCTTC
- - TRBJ2-7 TRBV4-1 CASSQEEFTPYEQYF TGCGCCAGCAGCCAAGAGGAGTTCACTCCCTACGAGCAGTACTTC
- - TRBJ1-1 TRBV30 CASRSQGMNTEAFF TGTGCCTCGAGGTCTCAGGGGATGAACACTGAAGCTTTCTTT
- TRBD2 TRBJ2-7 TRBV15 CATSRRTSDEQYF TGTGCCACCAGCAGGCGTACTAGCGACGAGCAGTACTTC
- TRBD2 TRBJ2-1 TRBV7-2 CASSPRTSGHNEQFF TGTGCCAGCAGCCCTCGGACTAGCGGACACAATGAGCAGTTCTTC
- TRBD2 TRBJ2-5 TRBV4-3 CASSQGLRQETQYF TGCGCCAGCAGCCAGGGACTACGGCAAGAGACCCAGTACTTC
- - TRBJ2-2 TRBV11-2 CASSFSLRVAANTGELFF TGTGCCAGCAGCTTCTCTCTCAGGGTAGCGGCCAACACCGGGGAGCTGTTTTTT
once - TRBJ2-7 TRBV30 CAWRQGIYEQYF TGTGCCTGGAGACAGGGAATATACGAGCAGTACTTC
- TRBD2 TRBJ2-7 TRBV10-3 CAAGTSGYEQYF TGTGCCGCAGGGACTAGCGGATACGAGCAGTACTTC
- - TRBJ2-5 TRBV7-2 CASSLGPSGETQYF TGTGCCAGCAGCTTAGGGCCGTCAGGGGAGACCCAGTACTTC
- - TRBJ1-1 TRBV18 CASSWTENTEAFF TGTGCCAGCTCGTGGACAGAGAACACTGAAGCTTTCTTT
- - TRBJ2-7 TRBV3-1/TRBV3-2 CASSQGTRQYF TGTGCCAGCAGCCAAGGGACACGGCAGTACTTC
- - TRBJ1-2 TRBV9 CASSVDLNGAGNGYTF TGTGCCAGCAGCGTAGATCTTAATGGAGCAGGGAATGGCTACACCTTC
- TRBD1 TRBJ2-2 TRBV25-1 CASSPPLGDRGHTGELFF TGTGCCAGCAGCCCCCCTCTTGGGGACAGGGGGCACACCGGGGAGCTGTTTTTT
- - TRBJ2-7 TRBV4-2 CASSVGSGATYEQYF TGTGCCAGCAGTGTTGGGAGCGGAGCTACCTACGAGCAGTACTTC
- TRBD2 TRBJ2-5 TRBV9 CASSVGASGRGETQYF TGTGCCAGCAGCGTAGGGGCAAGCGGGAGGGGAGAGACCCAGTACTTC
- - TRBJ1-2 TRBV29-1 CSVERARYGYTF TGCAGCGTTGAGAGGGCACGGTATGGCTACACCTTC
- - TRBJ1-4 TRBV18 CASRGGRTNEKLFF TGTGCCTCCCGCGGGGGGAGAACTAATGAAAAACTGTTTTTT
- - TRBJ2-2 TRBV29-1 CSVEIVRGELFF TGCAGCGTTGAAATAGTCCGCGGGGAGCTGTTTTTT
- - TRBJ2-3 TRBV19 CASSIVGGTTDTQYF TGTGCCAGTAGTATCGTTGGCGGGACCACAGATACGCAGTATTTT
once - TRBJ1-4 TRBV19 CASSSRDTYEKLFF TGTGCCAGTAGTTCCCGGGACACCTATGAAAAACTGTTTTTT
- - TRBJ2-7 TRBV6-5 CASSYGQGPYEQYF TGTGCCAGCAGTTATGGGCAGGGGCCCTACGAGCAGTACTTC
once TRBD1 TRBJ2-7 TRBV19 CASRPRDRSSYEQYF TGTGCCAGTAGACCCCGGGACAGGAGCTCCTACGAGCAGTACTTC
- TRBD1 TRBJ1-5 TRBV19 CASSIEDRGSQPQHF TGTGCCAGTAGTATAGAGGACAGGGGCAGTCAGCCCCAGCATTTT
- TRBD2 TRBJ2-3 TRBV7-3 CASSTGLAGGPDTQYF TGTGCCAGCAGCACCGGACTAGCGGGAGGTCCAGATACGCAGTATTTT
- - TRBJ1-2 TRBV29-1 CSVSTGFDYGYTF TGCAGCGTGTCCACAGGGTTTGACTATGGCTACACCTTC